Shown below are 29 T cell receptor beta chains from a single sample sequenced in a study of cytomegalovirus exposure and HLA in healthy donors. The PCR ran on 60 Vbeta and 13 Jbeta primers. Sequencing was performed with immunoSEQ multiplex PCR; in TCRdb, only in-frame clones are kept and a portion is missing. Here the sample spans 150,000 or so clones, 74% being singletons. Sequenced sample: PBMCs. These receptors all come from a man younger than 30 in good health and CMV-seropositive.

The chain is built from TRBV13 and TRBJ2-7, with 15 bases fitting TRBD2. Trimming at V came to 4 bases and at J to 4 bases, leaving 2 bases not matched to a gene. The CDR3 is made up of 15 amino acids. CDR1 PRHDT and CDR2 FYEKMQ come from the germline V gene (reference sequence). CDR3 in DNA: TGTGCCAGCAGCTACGGACTAGCGGGGGGGTACGAGCAGTACTTC. It codes for CASSYGLAGGYEQYF. Supplemented by reference TRBV13 and TRBJ2-7, the full variable domain reads AAGVIQSPRHLIKEKRETATLKCYPIPRHDTVYWYQQGPGQDPQFLISFYEKMQSDKGSIPDRFSAQQFSDYHSELNMSSLELGDSALYFCASSYGLAGGYEQYFGPGTRLTVT.

The V gene is TRBV9, the J gene TRBJ1-1; 8 positions agree with TRBD1. CDR3 length: 17 residues. V trimming: 0 bases; J trimming: 3 bases; junction bases outside the gene matches: 10. The germline CDR1 and CDR2 sequences are SGDLS and YYNGEE. The CDR3 DNA reads TGTGCCAGCAGCGTAGAACAGGGGGTCGGAGTGGACACTGAAGCTTTCTTT. Translation gives CASSVEQGVGVDTEAFF. The full variable domain, rest sourced from reference TRBV9 and TRBJ1-1, is DSGVTQTPKHLITATGQRVTLRCSPRSGDLSVYWYQQSLDQGLQFLIQYYNGEERAKGNILERFSAQQFPDLHSELNLSSLELGDSALYFCASSVEQGVGVDTEAFFGQGTRLTVV.

This sequence joins TRBV10-1 and TRBJ1-3; D gene ambiguous. The V gene lost 7 bases and the J gene lost 3 bases, with 13 bases spanning the gap. CDR1 WNHNN and CDR2 SYGVQD come from the germline V gene (reference sequence). The CDR3 has 14 residues. The CDR3, as DNA: TGCGCCAGCACTCCCACGGGAAGTGGAAACACCATATATTTT. Translating gives CASTPTGSGNTIYF.

The V and J genes are TRBV2 and TRBJ2-3; 9 nucleotides line up with TRBD2. The length of the CDR3 is 15 residues. With V trimmed by 2 bases and J by 0 bases, 0 bases remained unmatched. The V gene's germline CDR1 is SNHLY and CDR2 FYNNEI. The CDR3 sequence: CASSESGGSTDTQYF. CDR3 sequence (DNA): TGTGCCAGCAGTGAAAGCGGGGGGAGCACAGATACGCAGTATTTT.

The chain combines TRBV20-1 with TRBJ2-7; 7 bases map to TRBD1. The CDR3 has 11 amino acids. The trim removed 4 bases at V and 7 bases at J, leaving 4 bases unmatched. The germline V gene encodes CDR1 DFQATT and CDR2 SNEGSKA (reference sequence). DNA for the CDR3: TGCAGTGCTATACAGGGGCGAGAGCAGTACTTC. This sequence encodes CSAIQGREQYF.

The chain uses TRBV5-1 and TRBJ2-2, with 14 bases matching TRBD2. The V and J ends lost 3 bases and 1 base, in that order; junction bases with no gene match: 2. The CDR3 is 17 amino acids. The V gene's germline CDR1 is SGHRS and CDR2 YFSETQ. The CDR3 DNA sequence: TGCGCCAGCAGCTCAGGGACTAGCGGGAGGAACACCGGGGAGCTGTTTTTT. This codes for CASSSGTSGRNTGELFF. The variable domain in full, completed from reference TRBV5-1 and TRBJ2-2, reads KAGVTQTPRYLIKTRGQQVTLSCSPISGHRSVSWYQQTPGQGLQFLFEYFSETQRNKGNFPGRFSGRQFSNSRSEMNVSTLELGDSALYLCASSSGTSGRNTGELFFGEGSRLTVL.

In nucleotides, the CDR3 is TGCGCCAGCAGTCTTCCCGCCCCGGGACAGAGCACAGATACGCAGTATTTT. Its protein is CASSLPAPGQSTDTQYF. This sequence joins TRBV10-1 and TRBJ2-3, with TRBD1 matching over 7 bases. Germline loops: CDR1 WNHNN, CDR2 SYGVQD (reference sequence). The CDR3 sequence is 17 residues long. The V segment lost 5 bases and the J segment 0 bases; nucleotides outside the gene matches: 11.

The chain employs TRBV27 and TRBJ1-1; TRBD1 aligns across 8 bases. This CDR3 contains 17 residues. Losses at the gene ends were 3 bases for V and 0 bases for J; bases not matched to a gene: 9. Per the germline V gene, CDR1 is MNHEY and CDR2 is SMNVEV (reference sequence). In nucleotides, the CDR3 is TGTGCCAGCAGTTTGCTTACCGGACAGGGATTGAACACTGAAGCTTTCTTT. Its protein is CASSLLTGQGLNTEAFF.

The chain recombines TRBV2 with TRBJ1-4; D is perhaps TRBD1 (5 bases). The CDR3 is 14 residues long. V lost 3 bases and J lost 5, with 10 bases in between. The germline V gene has CDR1 SNHLY and CDR2 FYNNEI. The CDR3, as DNA: TGTGCCAGCAGTGAGGGGGGGAAGAATGAAAAACTGTTTTTT. It is translated as CASSEGGKNEKLFF.

The chain links TRBV6-4 to TRBJ1-2, with D possibly TRBD1 on 5 matching bases. CDR3 size: 14 residues. CDR1 and CDR2 (germline): MRHNA, SNTAGT. Trimming removed 0 bases from V and 4 bases from J, with 9 bases in between. The CDR3 region has the DNA TGTGCCAGCAGTGACTCGATCGGGGGCTATGGCTACACCTTC. Protein product: CASSDSIGGYGYTF.

A single count supports this clone. The gene calls are TRBV9 and TRBJ1-1, with D perhaps TRBD1 (5 bases). The CDR3 spans 14 residues. CDR1 SGDLS and CDR2 YYNGEE come from the germline V gene. The V gene lost 4 bases and the J gene lost 4 bases, with 14 bases spanning the gap. In DNA form, the CDR3 reads TGTGCCAGCAGCTTAGCAGGGTCTCCCACTGAAGCTTTCTTT. This encodes CASSLAGSPTEAFF.

The rearrangement uses TRBV9 and TRBJ1-5; 8 nucleotides line up with TRBD1. This CDR3 has 15 residues. Germline loops: CDR1 SGDLS, CDR2 YYNGEE. The V and J ends lost 2 bases and 4 bases, in that order; junction bases with no gene match: 5. CDR3 residues: CASSVGQGQNQPQHF. Here the CDR3 DNA reads TGTGCCAGCAGCGTCGGACAGGGCCAAAATCAGCCCCAGCATTTT.

The chain combines TRBV4-2 with TRBJ1-5, with 7 bases fitting TRBD1. Germline V gene sequence: CDR1 LGHNA, CDR2 YNFKEQ. The CDR3 sequence is 15 residues long. The junction had 5 bases not matched to a gene; V was cut back by 4 bases and J by 2 bases. The CDR3 loop reads CASSPRQGGNQPQHF. The CDR3 DNA reads as TGTGCCAGCAGCCCAAGACAGGGCGGCAATCAGCCCCAGCATTTT.

The genes are TRBV6-1 and TRBJ2-1, with 11 positions matching TRBD1. This CDR3 spans 16 amino acids. After removal of 3 bases from V and 6 bases from J, the junction contained 7 bases not matched to a gene. Per the germline V gene, CDR1 is MNHNS and CDR2 is SASEGT. The CDR3 sequence: CASSDTGTGGINEQFF. The CDR3 nucleotides read TGTGCCAGCAGTGATACCGGGACAGGGGGTATCAATGAGCAGTTCTTC.

The CDR3 here is CASSPRHSTDTQYF. CDR3 coding DNA: TGTGCCAGCAGCCCCCGACATAGCACAGATACGCAGTATTTT. V gene TRBV7-2 combines with J gene TRBJ2-3; D unresolved. This CDR3 has 14 residues. The V end lost 5 bases, the J end lost 0 bases, and 9 bases lay between the germline ends. Germline V gene lookup returns CDR1 SGHTA and CDR2 FQGNSA.

Details on this clone: The identical CDR3 is also encoded by other nucleotide sequences in the sample. This chain's CDR3 is CASSIGAGYEQYF. The DNA of the CDR3 is TGTGCCAGTAGTATAGGTGCCGGCTACGAGCAGTACTTC. This chain links TRBV19 with TRBJ2-7, with no clear D. V lost 1 base and J lost 3, with 7 bases in between. Germline V CDR1 and CDR2: LNHDA, SQIVND (reference sequence). The CDR3 runs to 13 residues.

This clone occurred a few times. This chain joins TRBV5-1 and TRBJ2-5; possible D gene TRBD2, 5 bases. The CDR3 totals 17 residues. In germline, CDR1 is SGHRS, CDR2 YFSETQ. The V end was cut by 0 bases, the J end by 2 bases, with 17 bases between. CDR3 amino acids: CASSLASAPPGQETQYF. DNA of the CDR3: TGCGCCAGCAGCTTGGCCTCGGCCCCCCCGGGACAAGAGACCCAGTACTTC.

The V and J genes are TRBV28 and TRBJ1-4, with D unclear. CDR3 size: 11 residues. V was cut by 5 bases and J by 6 bases, with 4 bases left in between. CDR1 is MDHEN, CDR2 SYDVKM, per germline. CDR3: CASSTHEKLFF. CDR3 nucleotide sequence: TGTGCCAGCAGTACACATGAAAAACTGTTTTTT.

This clone has more than one count but fewer than ten. This chain joins TRBV6-5 and TRBJ2-6; TRBD2 might be the D (5 bases). Germline loops: CDR1 MNHEY, CDR2 SVGAGI. Trimming shortened V by 7 bases and J by 2 bases, and 12 bases separated the two germline ends. The CDR3 is 15 amino acids. CDR3 in amino acids: CASTPGLTGANVLTF. CDR3 nucleotide sequence: TGTGCCAGCACCCCCGGACTTACTGGGGCCAACGTCCTGACTTTC.

The V and J genes are TRBV13 and TRBJ2-6; D gene unclear. This CDR3 is built from 15 residues. V was pared by 5 bases and J by 0 bases, with 8 bases between. Germline CDR1 reads PRHDT; CDR2 reads FYEKMQ (reference sequence). The CDR3 bases are TGTGCCAGCAGCACCCCAGACTCTGGGGCCAACGTCCTGACTTTC. The encoded protein is CASSTPDSGANVLTF.

This clone has just one count. The V gene is TRBV5-1, the J gene TRBJ2-7, with D possibly TRBD1 on 5 matching bases. The CDR3 loop spans 12 amino acids. The germline V gene encodes CDR1 SGHRS and CDR2 YFSETQ. With 4 bases removed from V and 9 bases from J, the gap between germline ends came to 14 bases. Written as DNA, the CDR3 is TGCGCCAGCAGCCCCCAAGGGGAAGCGCAGTACTTC. Protein sequence: CASSPQGEAQYF.

Points on this clone: The same CDR3 arises from other DNA sequences in this sample as well. The chain links TRBV29-1 to TRBJ2-1, with 9 bases identical to TRBD1. The CDR3 is made up of 13 amino acids. Germline V gives CDR1 SQVTM, CDR2 ANQGSEA. With 3 bases clipped from V and 3 bases from J, the junction kept 0 bases outside the gene matches. CDR3 nucleotides: TGCAGCGTTGAGACAGGGGGCTACAATGAGCAGTTCTTC. This gives the protein CSVETGGYNEQFF.

The chain combines TRBV27 with TRBJ2-7, with D perhaps matching TRBD2 (6 bases). The CDR3 is 13 residues long. Germline-derived CDR1 and CDR2 are MNHEY and SMNVEV (reference sequence). V gave up 5 bases and J gave up 6 bases, with 14 bases separating them. The CDR3 protein is CASSGGSRSEQYF. CDR3 coding DNA: TGTGCCAGCAGTGGGGGGAGCCGATCCGAGCAGTACTTC.

The chain links TRBV30 to TRBJ1-1, with TRBD1 matching 7 bases. The V and J ends lost 5 bases and 1 base, in that order; junction bases with no gene match: 4. Germline CDR1 and CDR2: GTSNPN and SVGIG (reference sequence). CDR3 size: 13 residues. The chain's CDR3 is CAWARGRNTEAFF. The CDR3 DNA reads TGTGCCTGGGCCAGGGGGAGGAACACTGAAGCTTTCTTT.

The chain joins TRBV2 to TRBJ1-5; no reliable D call. Germline loops: CDR1 SNHLY, CDR2 FYNNEI. The CDR3 runs 14 residues. The V end lost 4 bases, the J end lost 3 bases, and 10 bases lay between the germline ends. The CDR3 spells CASSGNSLNQPQHF. Written as DNA, the CDR3 is TGTGCCAGCAGTGGAAACAGCCTCAATCAGCCCCAGCATTTT. The full variable domain, rest sourced from reference TRBV2 and TRBJ1-5, is EPEVTQTPSHQVTQMGQEVILRCVPISNHLYFYWYRQILGQKVEFLVSFYNNEISEKSEIFDDQFSVERPDGSNFTLKIRSTKLEDSAMYFCASSGNSLNQPQHFGDGTRLSIL.

V is TRBV7-9 and J is TRBJ2-2; 9 bases map to TRBD1. The CDR3 has 14 amino acids. With V trimmed by 5 bases and J by 5 bases, 3 bases remained unmatched. CDR1 and CDR2 (germline): SEHNR, FQNEAQ (reference sequence). The CDR3 sequence is CASSPGTGTGELFF. The CDR3, as DNA: TGTGCCAGCAGCCCCGGGACAGGGACCGGGGAGCTGTTTTTT.

The V call is TRBV7-2, the J call TRBJ1-5, with 12 bases lining up with TRBD1. V dropped 7 bases and J dropped 4; count of bases not matched to a gene: 11. This CDR3 comprises 17 residues. Germline V lookup: CDR1 SGHTA, CDR2 FQGNSA. In DNA form, the CDR3 reads TGTGCCAGCAACCCAGACGGGACAGGGGGCTATAATCAGCCCCAGCATTTT. Its translation is CASNPDGTGGYNQPQHF.

This CDR3 is CASLGEERVDEQFF. The CDR3 coding sequence is TGTGCCAGCCTCGGCGAGGAGAGAGTCGATGAGCAGTTCTTC. The chain couples TRBV2 to TRBJ2-1; D uncertain. The CDR3 spans 14 residues. V was pared by 8 bases and J by 8 bases, with 19 bases between. Germline V gene data show CDR1 as SNHLY and CDR2 as FYNNEI.

This chain links TRBV10-1 with TRBJ1-6; tentative D call: TRBD1 (6 bases). This CDR3 is built from 15 residues. The V end was cut by 6 bases, the J end by 10 bases, with 19 bases between. Germline CDR1 is WNHNN and CDR2 is SYGVQD (reference sequence). The CDR3 DNA is TGCGCCAGCAGAGAACAGGGCTCTCCAGACTCACCCCTCCACTTT. This sequence encodes CASREQGSPDSPLHF.